The entry below describes one TCR beta chain. As handled by the study authors: Researchers report that nucleated cell counts were estimated from reference gene primer amplification. Method: immunoSEQ multiplex PCR; TCRdb's copy keeps in-frame clones and lacks some. The DNA was the basis for D and trimming; V, J and clone size are from that table. Counted here are some 230,000 clones, 65% to 90% occurring once; the ten biggest clones make up 7.4%. This entry comes from a study of blood T cell repertoires in COVID-19. For the study at large: Samples of COVID-19 (acute and convalescent) were obtained from the United States, Italy and Spain. In each case, the material was cDNA or gDNA derived from T cells, B-cell-depleted T cells, or PBMCs.

The TCR was taken from a woman aged 45-65 years with acute or convalescent COVID-19. Material for sequencing was peripheral blood.

The CDR3 bases are TGTGCCAGCGGACAATTACCAGGGGGCGCGTATGGAAACACCATATATTTT. Translated: CASGQLPGGAYGNTIYF. The rearrangement uses TRBV27 and TRBJ1-3; 8 bases line up with TRBD1. The CDR3 has 17 residues. After removal of 8 bases from V and 3 bases from J, the junction contained 15 bases not matched to a gene. Germline lookup yields CDR1 MNHEY and CDR2 SMNVEV (reference sequence).